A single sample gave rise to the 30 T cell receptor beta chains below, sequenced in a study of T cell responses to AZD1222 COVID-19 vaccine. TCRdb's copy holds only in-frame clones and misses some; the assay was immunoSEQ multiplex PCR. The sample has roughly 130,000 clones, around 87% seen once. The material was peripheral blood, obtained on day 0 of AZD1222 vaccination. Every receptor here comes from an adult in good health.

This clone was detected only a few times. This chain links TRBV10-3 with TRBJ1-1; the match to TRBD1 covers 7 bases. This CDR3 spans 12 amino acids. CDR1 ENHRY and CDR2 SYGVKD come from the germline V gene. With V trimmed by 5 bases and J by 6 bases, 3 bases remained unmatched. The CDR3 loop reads CAISRQGAEAFF. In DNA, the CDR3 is TGTGCCATCAGTAGACAGGGCGCTGAAGCTTTCTTT.

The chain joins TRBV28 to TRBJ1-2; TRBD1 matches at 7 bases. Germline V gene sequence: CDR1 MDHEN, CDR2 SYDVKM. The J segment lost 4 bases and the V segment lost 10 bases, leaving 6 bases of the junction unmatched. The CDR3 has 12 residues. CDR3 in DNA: TGTGCCACCAGGACAGGCCCCTATGGCTACACCTTC. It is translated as CATRTGPYGYTF.

The CDR3 is CASSLQADEQYF. In nucleotides, the CDR3 is TGTGCCAGCAGCTTACAGGCGGACGAGCAGTACTTC. The chain is built from TRBV5-6 and TRBJ2-7; D is possibly TRBD1 (5 bases). The germline V gene encodes CDR1 SGHDT and CDR2 YYEEEE. The CDR3 is 12 residues long. V was clipped by 2 bases and J by 5 bases, with 8 bases between them.

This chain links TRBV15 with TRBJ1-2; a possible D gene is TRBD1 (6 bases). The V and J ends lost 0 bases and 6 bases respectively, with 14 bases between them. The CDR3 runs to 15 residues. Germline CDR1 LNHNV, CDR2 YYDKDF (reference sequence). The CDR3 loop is CATSRDKGGGHGYTF. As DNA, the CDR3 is TGTGCCACCAGCAGAGATAAGGGCGGGGGGCATGGCTACACCTTC.

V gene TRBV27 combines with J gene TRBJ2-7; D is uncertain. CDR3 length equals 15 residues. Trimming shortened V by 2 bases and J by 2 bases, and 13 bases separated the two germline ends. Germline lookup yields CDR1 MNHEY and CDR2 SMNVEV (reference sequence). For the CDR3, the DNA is TGTGCCAGCAGTTTAGGCAGTAGTGCTACCTACGAGCAGTACTTC. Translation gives CASSLGSSATYEQYF.

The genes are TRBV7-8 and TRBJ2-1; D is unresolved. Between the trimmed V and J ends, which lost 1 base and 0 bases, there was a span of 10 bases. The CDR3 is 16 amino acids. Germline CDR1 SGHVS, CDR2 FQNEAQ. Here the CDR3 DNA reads TGTGCCAGCAGCTTAGTTGGTCCCAGCTCCTACAATGAGCAGTTCTTC. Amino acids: CASSLVGPSSYNEQFF.

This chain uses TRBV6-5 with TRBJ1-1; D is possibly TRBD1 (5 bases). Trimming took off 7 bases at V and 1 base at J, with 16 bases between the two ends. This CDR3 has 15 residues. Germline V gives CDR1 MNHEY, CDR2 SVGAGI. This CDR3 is CASILHGGGNTEAFF. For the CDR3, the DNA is TGTGCCAGCATTCTGCATGGGGGTGGGAACACTGAAGCTTTCTTT.

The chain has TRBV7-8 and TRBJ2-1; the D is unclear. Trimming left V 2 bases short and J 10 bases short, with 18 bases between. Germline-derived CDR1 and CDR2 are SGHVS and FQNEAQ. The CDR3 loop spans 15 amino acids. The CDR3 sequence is CASSLTSPRQDEQFF. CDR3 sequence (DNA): TGTGCCAGCAGCTTAACGTCTCCCCGGCAGGACGAGCAGTTCTTC.

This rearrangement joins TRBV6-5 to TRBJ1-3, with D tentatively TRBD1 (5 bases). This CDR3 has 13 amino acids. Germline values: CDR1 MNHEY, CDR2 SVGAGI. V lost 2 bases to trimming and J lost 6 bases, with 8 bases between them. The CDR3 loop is CASSYAGTNTIYF. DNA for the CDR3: TGTGCCAGCAGTTACGCGGGGACAAACACCATATATTTT.

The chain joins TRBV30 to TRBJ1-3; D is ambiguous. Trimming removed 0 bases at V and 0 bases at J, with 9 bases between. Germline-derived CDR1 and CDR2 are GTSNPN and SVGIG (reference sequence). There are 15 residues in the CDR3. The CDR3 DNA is TGTGCCTGGAGTGTAGGCGTAAGCTCTGGAAACACCATATATTTT. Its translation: CAWSVGVSSGNTIYF.

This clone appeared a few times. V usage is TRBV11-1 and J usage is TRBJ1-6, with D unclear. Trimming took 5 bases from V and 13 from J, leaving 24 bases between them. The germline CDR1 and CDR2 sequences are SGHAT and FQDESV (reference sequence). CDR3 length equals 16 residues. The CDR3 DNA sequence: TGTGCCAGCAGCCCCAGGAGGGCAGTGAATTCCACCCCCCTCCACTTT. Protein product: CASSPRRAVNSTPLHF. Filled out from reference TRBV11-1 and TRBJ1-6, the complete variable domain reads EAEVAQSPRYKITEKSQAVAFWCDPISGHATLYWYRQILGQGPELLVQFQDESVVDDSQLPKDRFSAERLKGVDSTLKIQPAELGDSAMYLCASSPRRAVNSTPLHFGNGTRLTVT.

The CDR3 DNA follows: TGTGCCAGCAGTAGGGACAGGGGGTACGAGCAGTACTTC. Amino acids: CASSRDRGYEQYF. The chain recombines TRBV28 with TRBJ2-7, with 11 bases aligning to TRBD1. Trimming removed 5 bases from V and 4 bases from J; junction bases left unmatched: 1. CDR1 is MDHEN and CDR2 is SYDVKM in the germline V gene. This CDR3 is 13 amino acids long.

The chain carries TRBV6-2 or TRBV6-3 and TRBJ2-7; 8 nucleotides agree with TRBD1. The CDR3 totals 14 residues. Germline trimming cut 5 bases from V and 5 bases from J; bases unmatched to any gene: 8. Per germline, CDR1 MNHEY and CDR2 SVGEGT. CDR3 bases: TGTGCCAGCAGTGGACAGGGTATCCAGAACGAGCAGTACTTC. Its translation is CASSGQGIQNEQYF.

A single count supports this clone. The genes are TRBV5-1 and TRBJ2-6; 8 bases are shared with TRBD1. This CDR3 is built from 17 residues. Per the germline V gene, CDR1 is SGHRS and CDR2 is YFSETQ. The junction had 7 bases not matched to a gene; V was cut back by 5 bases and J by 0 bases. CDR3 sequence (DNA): TGCGCCAGCAGGACAGGGGACGGGTTCTCTGGGGCCAACGTCCTGACTTTC. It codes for CASRTGDGFSGANVLTF.

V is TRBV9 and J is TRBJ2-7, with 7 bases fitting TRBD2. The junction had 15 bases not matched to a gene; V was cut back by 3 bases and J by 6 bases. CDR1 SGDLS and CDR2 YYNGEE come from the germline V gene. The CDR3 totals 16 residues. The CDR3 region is CASSARGAGPRGEQYF. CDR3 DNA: TGTGCCAGCAGCGCCCGGGGAGCGGGGCCCCGGGGCGAGCAGTACTTC.

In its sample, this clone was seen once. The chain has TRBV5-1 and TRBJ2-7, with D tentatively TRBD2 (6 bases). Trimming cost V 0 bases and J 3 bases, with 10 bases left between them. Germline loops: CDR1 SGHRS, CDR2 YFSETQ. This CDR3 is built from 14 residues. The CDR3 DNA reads TGCGCCAGCAGCTTGGGCGGGGCTGACTACGAGCAGTACTTC. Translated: CASSLGGADYEQYF.

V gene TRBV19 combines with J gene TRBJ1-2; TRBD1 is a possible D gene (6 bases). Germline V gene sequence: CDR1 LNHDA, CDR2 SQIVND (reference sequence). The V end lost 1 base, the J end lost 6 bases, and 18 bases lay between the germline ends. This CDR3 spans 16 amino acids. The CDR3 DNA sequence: TGTGCCAGTAGTATAGTAAGGGCAGGGGTCCGACATGGCTACACCTTC. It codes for CASSIVRAGVRHGYTF.

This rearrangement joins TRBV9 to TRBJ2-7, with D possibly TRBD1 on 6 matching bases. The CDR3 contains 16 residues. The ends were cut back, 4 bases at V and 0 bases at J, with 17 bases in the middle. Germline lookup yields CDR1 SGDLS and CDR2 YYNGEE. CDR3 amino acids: CASSPLDSLASYEQYF. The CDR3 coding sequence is TGTGCCAGCAGCCCTTTGGACAGCCTAGCCTCCTACGAGCAGTACTTC.

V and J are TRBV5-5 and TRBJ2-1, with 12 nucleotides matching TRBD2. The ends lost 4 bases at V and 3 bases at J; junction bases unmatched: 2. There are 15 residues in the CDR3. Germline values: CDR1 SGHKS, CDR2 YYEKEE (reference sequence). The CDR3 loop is CASSVLAGGYNEQFF. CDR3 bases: TGTGCCAGCAGCGTACTAGCGGGGGGCTACAATGAGCAGTTCTTC.

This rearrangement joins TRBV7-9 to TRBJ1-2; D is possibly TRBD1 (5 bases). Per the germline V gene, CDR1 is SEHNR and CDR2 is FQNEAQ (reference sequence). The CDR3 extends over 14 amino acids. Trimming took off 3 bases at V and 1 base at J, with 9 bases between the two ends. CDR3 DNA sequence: TGTGCCAGCAGCTTGAGTGGGGGTAACTATGGCTACACCTTC. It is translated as CASSLSGGNYGYTF.

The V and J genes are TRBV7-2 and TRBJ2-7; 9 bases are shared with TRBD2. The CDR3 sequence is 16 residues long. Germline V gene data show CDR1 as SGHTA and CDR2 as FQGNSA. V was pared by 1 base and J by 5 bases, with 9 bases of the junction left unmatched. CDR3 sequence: CASSLGLRGGPNEQYF. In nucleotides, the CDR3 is TGTGCCAGCAGCTTAGGTCTGCGGGGGGGCCCCAACGAGCAGTACTTC.

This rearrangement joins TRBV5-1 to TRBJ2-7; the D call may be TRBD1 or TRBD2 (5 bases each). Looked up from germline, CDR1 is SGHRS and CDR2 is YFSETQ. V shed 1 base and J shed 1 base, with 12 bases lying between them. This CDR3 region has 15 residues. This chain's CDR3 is CASSLLRDGSYEQYF. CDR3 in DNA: TGCGCCAGCAGCTTGTTAAGGGACGGTTCCTACGAGCAGTACTTC.

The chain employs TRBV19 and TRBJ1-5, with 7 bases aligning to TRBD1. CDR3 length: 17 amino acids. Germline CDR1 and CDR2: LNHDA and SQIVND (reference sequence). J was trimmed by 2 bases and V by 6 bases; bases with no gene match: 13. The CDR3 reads CASSSTGARGGNQPQHF. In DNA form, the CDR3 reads TGTGCCAGTAGCTCTACAGGGGCCCGGGGAGGCAATCAGCCCCAGCATTTT.

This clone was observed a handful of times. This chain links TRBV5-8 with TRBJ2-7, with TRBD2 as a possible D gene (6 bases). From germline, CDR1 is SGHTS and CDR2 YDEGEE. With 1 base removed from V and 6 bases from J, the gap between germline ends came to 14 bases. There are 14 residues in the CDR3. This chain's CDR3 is CASSLWRVGSEQYF. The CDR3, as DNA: TGTGCCAGCAGCTTGTGGAGGGTTGGGAGCGAGCAGTACTTC.

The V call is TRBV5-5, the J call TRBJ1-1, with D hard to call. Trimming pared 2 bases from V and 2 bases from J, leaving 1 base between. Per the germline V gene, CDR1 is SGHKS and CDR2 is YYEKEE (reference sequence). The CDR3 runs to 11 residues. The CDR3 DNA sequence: TGTGCCAGCAGCTTTAACACTGAAGCTTTCTTT. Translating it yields CASSFNTEAFF.

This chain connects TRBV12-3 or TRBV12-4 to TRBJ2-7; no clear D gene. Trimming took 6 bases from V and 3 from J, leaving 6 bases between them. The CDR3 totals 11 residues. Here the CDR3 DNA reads TGTGCCAGCAGCCAGAACTACGAGCAGTACTTC. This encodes CASSQNYEQYF.

The CDR3 DNA reads TGTGCCAGCAGCTTAGAACTCGGGTTAAGCTATGGCTACACCTTC. Its translation is CASSLELGLSYGYTF. The V and J genes are TRBV7-8 and TRBJ1-2; D not certain. The V gene's germline CDR1 is SGHVS and CDR2 FQNEAQ. The ends were cut back, 1 base at V and 4 bases at J, with 13 bases in the middle. CDR3 length equals 15 residues.

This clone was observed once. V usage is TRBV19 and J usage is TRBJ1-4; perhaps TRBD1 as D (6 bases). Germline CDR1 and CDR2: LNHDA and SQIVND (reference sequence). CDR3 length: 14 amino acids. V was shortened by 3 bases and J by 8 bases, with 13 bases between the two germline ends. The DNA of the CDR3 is TGTGCCAGTAGTATGTGGCAGGGGAGAGAAAAACTGTTTTTT. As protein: CASSMWQGREKLFF.

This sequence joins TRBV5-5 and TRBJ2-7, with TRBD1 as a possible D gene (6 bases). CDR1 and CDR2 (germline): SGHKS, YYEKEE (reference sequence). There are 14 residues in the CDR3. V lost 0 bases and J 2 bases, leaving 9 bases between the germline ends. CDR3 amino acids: CASSLAGTPYEQYF. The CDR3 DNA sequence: TGTGCCAGCAGCTTGGCCGGGACACCCTACGAGCAGTACTTC.

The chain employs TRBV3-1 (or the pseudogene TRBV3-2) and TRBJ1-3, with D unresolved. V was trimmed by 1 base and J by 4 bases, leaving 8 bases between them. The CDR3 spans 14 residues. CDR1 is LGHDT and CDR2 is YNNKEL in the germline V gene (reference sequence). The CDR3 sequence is CASSQVLTGNTIYF. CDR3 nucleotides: TGTGCCAGCAGCCAAGTTTTGACCGGAAACACCATATATTTT.